The subject of this entry is one TCR beta chain. It has no known antigen specificity. Qualities for individual bases were not recorded, and no much larger clone is one base off. Each donor gave one peripheral blood draw, averaging roughly 100 mL, which was collected into heparinised tubes. A BD FACSAria II and a panel including CD45RO, CCR7, CD25, CD127, CD95 and CD27 were used to sort naive, central memory, regulatory and stem cell-like memory CD4+ T cells. All sorted populations exceeded 95% purity. PBMCs were isolated immediately by Lymphoprep density gradient centrifugation and stained directly without culture. So that batch effects would be minimized, each experiment stained and sorted samples in pairs, pairing one healthy donor with one patient. The entire isolated RNA was reverse transcribed using the High Capacity cDNA Reverse Transcription Kit, and thus expressed TCRB transcripts were sequenced. Naive, central memory and regulatory T cell samples underwent deep immunoSEQ sequencing, averaging around 3.7 million total reads per sample. After sorted cells were lysed in RLT buffer, RNA was extracted with DNase-treated RNeasy Micro or Mini kits, with the choice depending on cell number. Each cell subset was processed separately to prevent cross-contamination, with patient and healthy donor samples processed together. TCRB sequences were amplified from cDNA with the immunoSEQ multiplex PCR, producing 87-bp fragments spanning the CDR3 region. Sequencing of the amplicons was performed on the Illumina HiSeq platform. As for the original processing: PCR bias was computationally corrected using synthetic template baselines, reads within Hamming distance 2 were collapsed, and singletons that could not be merged were discarded. Reads were aligned against IMGT to assign V, D and J genes, CDR3 length and insertions or deletions at six rearrangement sites. Clonotype counts were normalized to sorted cell number within each subset before computing true diversity and Gini coefficients with the tcR R package. The overlap coefficient, calculated on TCRB nucleotide sequences, was used to quantify repertoire sharing. The immuneACCESS repertoire file appears here via TCRdb, limited to in-frame rearrangements. These files lack a portion of the clones; in checked studies, under half of the deficit traces to unresolved V genes, and the cause of the others is not known. Clonal size and the V and J genes are those of that table, whereas D and trimming came from the DNA. The sample records roughly 180,000 clones, around 7.9% of which are singletons. The top ten clones comprise roughly 0.46% of the sample.

Trimming removed 3 bases from V and 0 bases from J, leaving 6 bases between the germline ends. The CDR3 has 13 amino acids, counting the end cysteine and phenylalanine. Left in the record is the CDR3 DNA by itself, 39 bases read in frame from the first base. The germline V gene specifies KGHSH as CDR1 and LQKENI as CDR2. This sample was included in a study of beta chain features in type 1 diabetes (dated by TCRdb to 2017 to 2018). The study in broad terms: Mean age, gender distribution, total cell number and subset yield did not differ between patients and healthy donors. A total of approximately 99,000,000 sorted cells were examined across all samples, and RNA yield correlated strongly with the number of cells per subset. In the study, recently diagnosed type 1 diabetes patients and matched healthy donors were compared on the TCRB repertoires of their sorted circulating CD4+ T cell subsets. Naive and central memory subsets were obtained from all 28 donors, but regulatory and stem cell-like memory subsets were isolated from only 8 patients and roughly 8 healthy donors.

Summary of the overall study and its limitations: Shorter templates might have been favored by PCR, but patient and control samples were amplified and corrected together, so both groups would have been affected equally by any skew. At VDJ recombination sites, patients with type 1 diabetes made fewer insertions and deleted more nucleotides, a pattern implying thymic rearrangement abnormalities. Only small numbers of individuals were included in the HLA sub-analyses, which left unresolved whether HLA type had any influence on TCRB rearrangement. Sequencing cDNA rather than genomic DNA could over-represent highly expressing activated cells, although activation and CD3 levels did not differ between groups. Naive, central memory and regulatory TCRB repertoires appeared to be more similar among patients than among healthy donors. A moderate but significant shortening of TCRB CDR3 length was observed in type 1 diabetes patients in all four CD4+ subsets.

Sequencing was carried out using central memory CD4+ T cells from blood. The V and J genes are TRBV18 and TRBJ2-7, with the D gene call left open. The sequence came from a man younger than 35 with type 1 diabetes. The CDR3 reads CASSPSGSYEQYF. The nucleotides read TGTGCCAGCTCACCGTCAGGCTCCTACGAGCAGTACTTC.